One and the same sample provided the 27 T cell receptor beta chains below, sequenced in a study of vaccination effects on CD4 cells after COVID-19. Antigen-specific CD4+ T cell clonotypes were called by their expansion after viral peptide-pool culture in ViraFEST. Around day 10 of culture, CD4+ T cells were separated out. For these TCRs, the target antigens are not known. Assay: immunoSEQ multiplex PCR; the TCRdb copy retains only in-frame clones and omits some. The data hold about 22,000 clones, with around 70% observed a single time. The sequences come from CD4+ T cells from PBMCs cultured with HCoV-229E spike peptides, collected before COVID-19 vaccination. The receptors were gathered from a human donor who received a COVID-19 vaccine.

The chain joins TRBV25-1 to TRBJ2-7; 8 positions match TRBD1. J was trimmed by 1 base and V by 3 bases; bases with no gene match: 5. The CDR3 sequence is 15 residues long. Germline V lookup: CDR1 MGHDK, CDR2 SYGVNS. The CDR3: CASSDGRDRSYEQYF. The CDR3 DNA is TGTGCCAGCAGTGACGGCCGGGACAGGTCCTACGAGCAGTACTTC.

The chain combines TRBV19 with TRBJ1-2; the D gene is possibly TRBD1 (6 bases). V was pared by 0 bases and J by 5 bases, with 13 bases between. The CDR3 is 15 amino acids. The V gene's germline CDR1 is LNHDA and CDR2 SQIVND (reference sequence). In DNA form, the CDR3 reads TGTGCCAGTAGTATAGAGCTGACAGGATCTTATGGCTACACCTTC. Amino acids: CASSIELTGSYGYTF.

V gene TRBV19 combines with J gene TRBJ2-2, with a tentative D call TRBD2 (5 bases). CDR1 and CDR2 from the germline V gene are LNHDA and SQIVND (reference sequence). Trimming took 4 bases from V and 2 from J, leaving 14 bases between them. The CDR3 consists of 16 residues. The CDR3 sequence is CASSTILRGNTGELFF. CDR3 DNA: TGTGCCAGTAGTACCATCCTCCGGGGAAACACCGGGGAGCTGTTTTTT.

V is TRBV5-5 and J is TRBJ2-3; 7 nucleotides align to TRBD2. The CDR3 sequence is 16 residues long. The V gene end was trimmed by 3 bases and the J gene end by 1 base; junction bases not matched to a gene: 8. CDR1 is SGHKS, CDR2 YYEKEE, per germline (reference sequence). As DNA, the CDR3 is TGTGCCAGCAGCTGGAGGGGAGGGGAAGGCACAGATACGCAGTATTTT. It translates to CASSWRGGEGTDTQYF.

The genes are TRBV5-1 and TRBJ1-1; D is unclear. CDR3 size: 14 residues. Germline V gene sequence: CDR1 SGHRS, CDR2 YFSETQ. Trimming cost V 2 bases and J 6 bases, with 14 bases left between them. CDR3: CASSFIGRSAEAFF. In DNA form, the CDR3 reads TGCGCCAGCAGCTTCATCGGGAGGAGCGCTGAAGCTTTCTTT.

This clone was detected a few times. This rearrangement joins TRBV5-1 to TRBJ1-1, with D hard to call. The length of the CDR3 is 15 residues. From germline, CDR1 is SGHRS and CDR2 YFSETQ. Trimming took off 0 bases at V and 0 bases at J, with 9 bases between the two ends. The CDR3 spells CASSLATGLNTEAFF. The CDR3 DNA reads TGCGCCAGCAGCTTGGCCACGGGTCTGAACACTGAAGCTTTCTTT.

V gene TRBV20-1 combines with J gene TRBJ2-5; D gene uncertain. CDR3 length: 14 amino acids. Trimming stripped 6 bases from V and 2 bases from J, with 16 bases between. Germline CDR1 and CDR2: DFQATT and SNEGSKA (reference sequence). The CDR3 sequence is CSASPRRQQETQYF. The DNA for the CDR3 is TGCAGTGCCAGTCCTCGACGGCAGCAAGAGACCCAGTACTTC.

This clone was seen a single time. The chain couples TRBV5-1 to TRBJ2-1, with TRBD2 matching 8 bases. Germline V CDR1 and CDR2: SGHRS, YFSETQ. J gave up 6 bases and V 4 bases, and 6 bases lay outside the gene matches. The CDR3 covers 14 residues. The CDR3 region is CASSEGLVINEQFF. Here the CDR3 DNA reads TGCGCCAGCAGCGAGGGACTAGTAATCAATGAGCAGTTCTTC.

This clone was seen more than once but under ten times. The rearrangement links TRBV27 to TRBJ1-5; D not certain. Germline CDR1 reads MNHEY; CDR2 reads SMNVEV (reference sequence). V gave up 2 bases and J gave up 0 bases, with 11 bases separating them. This CDR3 comprises 16 residues. The CDR3 nucleotides are TGTGCCAGCAGTTTAGGCAGCGATTTTAGCAATCAGCCCCAGCATTTT. The encoded protein is CASSLGSDFSNQPQHF.

The chain has TRBV9 and TRBJ2-7; D is possibly TRBD1 (5 bases). CDR3 length: 13 residues. In germline, CDR1 is SGDLS, CDR2 YYNGEE. The ends were cut back, 10 bases at V and 2 bases at J, with 16 bases in the middle. CDR3 sequence (DNA): TGTGCCTGTTGGGGCAACCTCACCTACGAGCAGTACTTC. Translated, it gives CACWGNLTYEQYF. Together with reference TRBV9 and TRBJ2-7, the CDR3 gives the full variable domain: DSGVTQTPKHLITATGQRVTLRCSPRSGDLSVYWYQQSLDQGLQFLIQYYNGEERAKGNILERFSAQQFPDLHSELNLSSLELGDSALYFCACWGNLTYEQYFGPGTRLTVT.

This clone came up a few times. The CDR3: CASSLGTGVYEQYF. Here the CDR3 DNA reads TGTGCCAGCAGCTTGGGGACAGGGGTCTACGAGCAGTACTTC. The gene calls are TRBV5-6 and TRBJ2-7, with 9 bases matching TRBD1. Trimming took 0 bases from V and 3 from J; bases not matched to a gene: 1. Germline assignment: CDR1 SGHDT and CDR2 YYEEEE. This CDR3 has 14 amino acids.

The rearrangement uses TRBV5-1 and TRBJ1-1; the D is unclear. Germline V gene sequence: CDR1 SGHRS, CDR2 YFSETQ. V was cut by 3 bases and J by 0 bases, with 9 bases left in between. The length of the CDR3 is 14 residues. DNA of the CDR3: TGCGCCAGCAGCTCCCGTACCATGAACACTGAAGCTTTCTTT. Amino acid sequence: CASSSRTMNTEAFF.

This chain uses TRBV24-1 with TRBJ2-3; possibly TRBD1 for D (6 bases). Germline V gives CDR1 KGHDR, CDR2 SFDVKD. With 5 bases removed from V and 6 bases from J, the gap between germline ends came to 26 bases. This CDR3 is built from 18 residues. CDR3 sequence: CATSGKTGTTDVLDTQYF. As DNA, the CDR3 is TGTGCCACCAGTGGAAAGACCGGGACAACCGACGTCTTGGATACGCAGTATTTT.

This clone turned up a few times. The CDR3 nucleotides read TGTGCCAGCAGCCAAGAAGCTGGCGGGGGGGCAGATACGCAGTATTTT. As protein: CASSQEAGGGADTQYF. The chain couples TRBV4-2 to TRBJ2-3; 9 bases fit TRBD2. The CDR3 is 16 residues long. J lost 4 bases, V lost 0 bases, and 5 bases had no gene match. Germline assignment: CDR1 LGHNA and CDR2 YNFKEQ.

The chain is built from TRBV6-2 or TRBV6-3 and TRBJ2-6, with TRBD1 identical over 7 bases. J was trimmed by 3 bases and V by 6 bases; bases with no gene match: 5. The germline V gene encodes CDR1 MNHEY and CDR2 SVGEGT. CDR3 size: 15 residues. The CDR3 DNA reads TGTGCCAGCAGCCCCGACAGGGTTGGGGCCAACGTCCTGACTTTC. This translates into CASSPDRVGANVLTF.

The V gene is TRBV5-1, the J gene TRBJ2-7; maybe TRBD1 (6 bases). CDR1 is SGHRS and CDR2 is YFSETQ in the germline V gene. Trimming took 5 bases from V and 0 from J, leaving 12 bases between them. The CDR3 has 14 amino acids. Written as DNA, the CDR3 is TGCGCCAGCAGTCCCAGACAGGCCTCCTACGAGCAGTACTTC. Protein: CASSPRQASYEQYF.

The chain combines TRBV2 with TRBJ2-3; 10 bases line up with TRBD2. J lost 5 bases, V lost 3 bases, and 5 bases had no gene match. Germline V gene sequence: CDR1 SNHLY, CDR2 FYNNEI. The CDR3 totals 15 residues. In nucleotides, the CDR3 is TGTGCCAGCAGTGATTGGGTAGCGGGAGGAGATACGCAGTATTTT. It yields the protein CASSDWVAGGDTQYF.

This rearrangement joins TRBV7-8 to TRBJ1-2; 7 bases fit TRBD1. Germline-derived CDR1 and CDR2 are SGHVS and FQNEAQ. After removal of 4 bases from V and 2 bases from J, the junction contained 10 bases not matched to a gene. CDR3 length: 16 amino acids. The chain's CDR3 is CASSSRRGRGNYGYTF. CDR3 nucleotides: TGTGCCAGCAGCTCGCGACGTGGCAGGGGGAACTATGGCTACACCTTC.

This clone was seen a single time. This sequence joins TRBV11-3 and TRBJ2-3, with D uncertain. Between the trimmed V and J ends, which lost 5 bases and 1 base, there was a span of 7 bases. Germline V gene sequence: CDR1 SGHNT, CDR2 YENEEA. The CDR3 runs 13 residues. The chain's CDR3 is CASSRPGTDTQYF. CDR3 coding DNA: TGTGCCAGCAGCCGTCCGGGCACAGATACGCAGTATTTT.

This clone was detected only a few times. The chain uses TRBV5-1 and TRBJ1-3; no firm D call. Germline-derived CDR1 and CDR2 are SGHRS and YFSETQ. The CDR3 length is 16 residues. With 4 bases removed from V and 2 bases from J, the gap between germline ends came to 16 bases. CDR3: CASSPGPTRAGNTIYF. CDR3 bases: TGCGCCAGCAGCCCCGGGCCCACCCGGGCTGGAAACACCATATATTTT.

V is TRBV5-1 and J is TRBJ1-1, with D unclear. The CDR3 is made up of 14 amino acids. Trimming took 0 bases from V and 1 from J, leaving 7 bases between them. Germline CDR1 reads SGHRS; CDR2 reads YFSETQ. CDR3: CASSLEGRNTEAFF. The CDR3 DNA is TGCGCCAGCAGCTTGGAGGGCAGGAACACTGAAGCTTTCTTT.

This clone was detected a few times. V gene TRBV27 combines with J gene TRBJ2-1; no definite D call. The CDR3 is 13 residues long. V lost 3 bases to trimming and J lost 4 bases, with 7 bases between them. CDR1 and CDR2 (germline): MNHEY, SMNVEV (reference sequence). The CDR3 DNA follows: TGTGCCAGCAGTTTTGGGCGGTACAATGAGCAGTTCTTC. It translates to CASSFGRYNEQFF.

This sequence joins TRBV5-6 and TRBJ1-1; D unclear. V gave up 5 bases and J gave up 1 base, with 6 bases separating them. This CDR3 spans 12 amino acids. Germline-derived CDR1 and CDR2 are SGHDT and YYEEEE. The CDR3 here is CASRRWNTEAFF. The CDR3 nucleotides are TGTGCCAGCAGACGATGGAACACTGAAGCTTTCTTT.

The chain carries TRBV11-2 and TRBJ2-3, with TRBD1 matching over 9 bases. V dropped 4 bases and J dropped 1; count of bases not matched to a gene: 3. CDR1 and CDR2 from the germline V gene are SGHAT and FQNNGV. The CDR3 is 15 residues long. For the CDR3, the DNA is TGTGCCAGCAGCTCCTACAGGGGGCGCACAGATACGCAGTATTTT. It encodes CASSSYRGRTDTQYF.

V usage is TRBV5-4 and J usage is TRBJ2-7, with 14 bases fitting TRBD2. Losses at the gene ends were 0 bases for V and 1 base for J; bases not matched to a gene: 6. Germline CDR1 SGHNT, CDR2 YYREEE (reference sequence). This CDR3 comprises 18 residues. The chain's CDR3 is CASSLALGLAGESYEQYF. Written as DNA, the CDR3 is TGTGCCAGCAGCTTGGCGTTGGGACTAGCGGGAGAATCCTACGAGCAGTACTTC.

This rearrangement joins TRBV3-1 (or the pseudogene TRBV3-2) to TRBJ2-7; D unclear. The V gene's germline CDR1 is LGHDT and CDR2 YNNKEL (reference sequence). Trimming pared 4 bases from V and 7 bases from J, leaving 17 bases between. The CDR3 totals 14 residues. The CDR3 nucleotides read TGTGCCAGCAGCCTATTCGGCCCCCAAGGTGAGCAGTACTTC. This sequence encodes CASSLFGPQGEQYF.

The gene calls are TRBV18 and TRBJ2-2, with TRBD2 matching over 7 bases. This CDR3 has 17 amino acids. Germline assignment: CDR1 KGHSH and CDR2 LQKENI. Unmatched junction bases numbered 9, after V lost 3 bases and J lost 2 bases. The CDR3, as DNA: TGTGCCAGCTCACCGGTTGGCGGGGGAGGAAACACCGGGGAGCTGTTTTTT. Amino acid sequence: CASSPVGGGGNTGELFF. The whole variable domain, remainder taken from reference TRBV18 and TRBJ2-2, is NAGVMQNPRHLVRRRGQEARLRCSPMKGHSHVYWYRQLPEEGLKFMVYLQKENIIDESGMPKERFSAEFPKEGPSILRIQQVVRGDSAAYFCASSPVGGGGNTGELFFGEGSRLTVL.